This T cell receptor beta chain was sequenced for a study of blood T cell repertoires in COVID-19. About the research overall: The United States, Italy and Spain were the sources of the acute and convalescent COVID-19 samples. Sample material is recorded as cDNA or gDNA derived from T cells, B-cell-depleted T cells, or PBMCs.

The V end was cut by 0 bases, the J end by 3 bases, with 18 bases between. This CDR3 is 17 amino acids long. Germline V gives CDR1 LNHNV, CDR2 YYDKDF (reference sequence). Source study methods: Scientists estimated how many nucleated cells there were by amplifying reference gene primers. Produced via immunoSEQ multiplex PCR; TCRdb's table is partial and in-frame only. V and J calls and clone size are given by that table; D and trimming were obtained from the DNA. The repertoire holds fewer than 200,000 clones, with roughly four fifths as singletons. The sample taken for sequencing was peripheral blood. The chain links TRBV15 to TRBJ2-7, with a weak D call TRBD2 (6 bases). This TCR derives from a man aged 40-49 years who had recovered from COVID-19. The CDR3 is CATSRDQSVGGNYEQYF. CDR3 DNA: TGTGCCACCAGCAGAGATCAGAGTGTGGGCGGGAACTACGAGCAGTACTTC.